This paragraph reports one T cell receptor (beta chain). Its antigen is unidentified. With 60 Vbeta and 13 Jbeta primers, the PCR was carried out. Repertoires were generated with immunoSEQ multiplex PCR, while TCRdb's copy carries only in-frame clones and drops some. The sample includes some 120,000 clones, under 85% of them seen just once. The data are from a study of cytomegalovirus exposure and HLA in healthy donors. Study outcomes and limitations: In a later analysis, parvovirus B19, influenza, CMV and Epstein-Barr virus appeared linked to several top co-occurrence clusters.

The sequenced sample consisted of PBMCs. The sequence derives from a man aged 25 to 40 in good health and CMV-seropositive.

CDR3 residues: CASNRGRGQPQHF. The CDR3 bases are TGTGCCAGTAACCGGGGACGGGGGCAGCCCCAGCATTTT. The chain couples TRBV19 to TRBJ1-5; TRBD1 is a possible D gene (5 bases). The length of the CDR3 is 13 residues. The germline V gene has CDR1 LNHDA and CDR2 SQIVND (reference sequence). The V gene lost 7 bases and the J gene lost 7 bases, with 14 bases spanning the gap.